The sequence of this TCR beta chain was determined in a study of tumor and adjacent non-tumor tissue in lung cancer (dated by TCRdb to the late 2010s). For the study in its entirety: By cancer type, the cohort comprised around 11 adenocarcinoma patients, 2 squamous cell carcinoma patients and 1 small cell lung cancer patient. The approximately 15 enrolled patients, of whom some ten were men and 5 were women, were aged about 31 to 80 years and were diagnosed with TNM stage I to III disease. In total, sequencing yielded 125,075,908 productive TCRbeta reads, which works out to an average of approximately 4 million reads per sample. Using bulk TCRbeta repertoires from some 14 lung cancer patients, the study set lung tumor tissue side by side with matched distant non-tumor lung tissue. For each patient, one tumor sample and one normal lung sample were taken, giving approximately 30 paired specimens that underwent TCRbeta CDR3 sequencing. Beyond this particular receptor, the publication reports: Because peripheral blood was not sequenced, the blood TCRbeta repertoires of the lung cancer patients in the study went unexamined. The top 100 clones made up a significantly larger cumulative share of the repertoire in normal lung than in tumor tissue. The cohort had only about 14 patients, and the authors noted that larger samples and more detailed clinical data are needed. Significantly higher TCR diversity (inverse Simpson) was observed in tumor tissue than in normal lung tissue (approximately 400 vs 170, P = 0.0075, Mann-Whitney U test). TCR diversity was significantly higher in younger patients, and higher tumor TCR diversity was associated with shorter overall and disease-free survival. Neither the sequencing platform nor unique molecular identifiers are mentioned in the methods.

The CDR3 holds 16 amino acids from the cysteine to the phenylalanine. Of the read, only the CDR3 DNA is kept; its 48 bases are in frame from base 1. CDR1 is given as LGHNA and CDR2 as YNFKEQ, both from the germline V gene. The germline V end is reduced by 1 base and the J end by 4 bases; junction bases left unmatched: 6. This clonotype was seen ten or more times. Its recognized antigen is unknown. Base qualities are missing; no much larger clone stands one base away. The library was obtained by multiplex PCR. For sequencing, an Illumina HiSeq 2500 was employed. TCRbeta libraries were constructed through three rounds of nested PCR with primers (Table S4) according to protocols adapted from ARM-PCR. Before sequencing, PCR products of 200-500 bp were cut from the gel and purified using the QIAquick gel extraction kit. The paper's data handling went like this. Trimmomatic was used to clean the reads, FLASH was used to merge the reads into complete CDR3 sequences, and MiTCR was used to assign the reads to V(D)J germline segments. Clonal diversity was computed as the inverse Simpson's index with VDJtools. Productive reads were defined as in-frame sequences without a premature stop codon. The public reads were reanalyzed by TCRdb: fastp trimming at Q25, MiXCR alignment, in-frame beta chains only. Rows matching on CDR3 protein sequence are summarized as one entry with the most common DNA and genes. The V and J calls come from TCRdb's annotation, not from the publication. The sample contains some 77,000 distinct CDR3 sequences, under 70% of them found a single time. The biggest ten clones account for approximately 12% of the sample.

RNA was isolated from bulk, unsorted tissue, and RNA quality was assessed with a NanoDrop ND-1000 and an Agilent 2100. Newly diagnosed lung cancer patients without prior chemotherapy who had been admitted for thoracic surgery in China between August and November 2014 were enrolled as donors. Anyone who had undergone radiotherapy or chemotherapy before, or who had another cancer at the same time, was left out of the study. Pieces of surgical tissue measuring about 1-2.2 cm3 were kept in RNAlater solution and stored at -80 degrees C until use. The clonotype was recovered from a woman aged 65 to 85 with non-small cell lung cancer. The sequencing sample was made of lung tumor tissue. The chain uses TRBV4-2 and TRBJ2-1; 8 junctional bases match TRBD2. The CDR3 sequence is CASSQAEGGRYNEQFF. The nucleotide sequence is TGTGCCAGCAGCCAAGCGGAGGGCGGGAGGTACAATGAGCAGTTCTTC.